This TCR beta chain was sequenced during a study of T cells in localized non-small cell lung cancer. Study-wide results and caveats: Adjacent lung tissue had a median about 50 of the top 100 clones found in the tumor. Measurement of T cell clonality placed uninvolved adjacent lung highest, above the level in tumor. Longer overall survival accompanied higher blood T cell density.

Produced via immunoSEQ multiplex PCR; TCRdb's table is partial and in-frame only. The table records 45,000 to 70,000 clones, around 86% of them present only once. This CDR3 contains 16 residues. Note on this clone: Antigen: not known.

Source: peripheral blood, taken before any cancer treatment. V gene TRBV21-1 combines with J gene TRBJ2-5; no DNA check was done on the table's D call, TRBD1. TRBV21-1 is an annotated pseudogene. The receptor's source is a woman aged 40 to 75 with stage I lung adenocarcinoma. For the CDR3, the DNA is TGTGCCAGCAGCGCACCCAGGGGGGTCGAACAAGAGACCCAGTACTTC. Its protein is CASSAPRGVEQETQYF.